Below, 7 T cell receptor beta chains from the same sample are listed, as sequenced in a study of siplizumab effects on memory and regulatory T cells. Generated by immunoSEQ multiplex PCR, the TCRdb table keeps only in-frame clones and is missing some. The sample has approximately 56,000 clones; around 97% are singletons. The sample was naive CD8+ T cells sorted from blood. These TCRs come from a human donor in good health.

The V and J genes are TRBV1 and TRBJ2-3; the table's D call TRBD2 went unverified against the DNA. TRBV1 is marked as a pseudogene. The CDR3 is 14 residues long. For the CDR3, the DNA is TGCACCAGCAGCCAAGTTCCCCTAGCGGATACGCAGTATTTT. As protein: CTSSQVPLADTQYF.

A single count supports this clone. This chain links TRBV7-3 with TRBJ1-3; a weak D match, TRBD1 (6 bases). V gave up 1 base and J gave up 3 bases, with 16 bases separating them. Looked up from germline, CDR1 is SGHTA and CDR2 is FQGTGA. The CDR3 totals 17 residues. CDR3 residues: CASSLKPPGEGGNTIYF. Written as DNA, the CDR3 is TGTGCCAGCAGCTTAAAACCGCCAGGGGAGGGTGGAAACACCATATATTTT.

The chain couples TRBV5-1 to TRBJ2-7, with no clear D. This CDR3 has 14 amino acids. The germline V gene has CDR1 SGHRS and CDR2 YFSETQ. The germline V and J ends were trimmed by 0 bases and 0 bases, with 7 bases remaining between them. The CDR3 sequence is CASSLVPISYEQYF. The CDR3 DNA sequence: TGCGCCAGCAGCTTGGTACCCATCTCCTACGAGCAGTACTTC.

The chain links TRBV10-3 to TRBJ2-3, with a weak D call TRBD1 (6 bases). The germline V gene has CDR1 ENHRY and CDR2 SYGVKD. Trimming shortened V by 4 bases and J by 0 bases, and 17 bases separated the two germline ends. The CDR3 has 17 residues. The CDR3: CAISAYPGTLSTDTQYF. The CDR3 nucleotides read TGTGCCATCAGTGCCTATCCCGGGACATTGAGCACAGATACGCAGTATTTT.

The rearrangement uses TRBV21-1 and TRBJ2-5. TRBV21-1 corresponds to a pseudogene. This CDR3 is 15 amino acids long. The chain's CDR3 is CASSKCAVEQETQYF. The CDR3 DNA reads TGTGCCAGCAGCAAATGTGCAGTAGAACAAGAGACCCAGTACTTC.

This chain links TRBV5-4 with TRBJ2-7; 8 positions agree with TRBD1. The ends lost 4 bases at V and 7 bases at J; junction bases unmatched: 10. The length of the CDR3 is 14 residues. The germline V gene encodes CDR1 SGHNT and CDR2 YYREEE (reference sequence). The CDR3 protein is CASSLQGAGREQYF. The CDR3 DNA is TGTGCCAGCAGCCTCCAGGGGGCCGGACGAGAGCAGTACTTC.

The rearrangement joins TRBV4-1 to TRBJ1-3, with unresolved D. The V gene lost 0 bases and the J gene lost 2 bases, with 11 bases spanning the gap. In germline, CDR1 is MGHRA, CDR2 YSYEKL. The CDR3 loop spans 16 amino acids. The CDR3 nucleotides are TGCGCCAGCAGCCAAGATGAAGGGAAGGCTGGAAACACCATATATTTT. It codes for CASSQDEGKAGNTIYF.